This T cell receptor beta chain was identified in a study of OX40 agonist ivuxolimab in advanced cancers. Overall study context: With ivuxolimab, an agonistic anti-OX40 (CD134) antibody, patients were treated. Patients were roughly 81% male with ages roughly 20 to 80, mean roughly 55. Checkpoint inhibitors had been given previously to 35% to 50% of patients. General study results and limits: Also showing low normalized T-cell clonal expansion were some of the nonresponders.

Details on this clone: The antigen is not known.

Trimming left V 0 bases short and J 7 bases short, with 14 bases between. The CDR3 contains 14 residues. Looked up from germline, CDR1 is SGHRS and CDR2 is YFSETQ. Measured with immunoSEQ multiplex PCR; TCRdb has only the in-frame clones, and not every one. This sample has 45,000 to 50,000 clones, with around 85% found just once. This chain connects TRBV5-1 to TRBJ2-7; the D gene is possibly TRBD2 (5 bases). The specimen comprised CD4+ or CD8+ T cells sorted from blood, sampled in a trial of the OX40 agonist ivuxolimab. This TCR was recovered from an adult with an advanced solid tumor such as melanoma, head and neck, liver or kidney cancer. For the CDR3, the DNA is TGCGCCAGCAGCTTGGAATCGGGAAATCGGGAGCAGTACTTC. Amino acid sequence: CASSLESGNREQYF.